This is a list of T cell receptor beta chains from one sample in a study of sequential checkpoint blockade in melanoma. Clones were read by immunoSEQ multiplex PCR, and TCRdb kept only the in-frame ones, dropping some. The table shows over 25,000 clones, with approximately 82% occurring only once. Material: CD8+ T cells sorted from blood (inferred from file names), obtained from a patient given nivolumab and ipilimumab in sequence. The receptor set was obtained from a human donor with melanoma. CDR3s include the opening cysteine and the closing phenylalanine or tryptophan. The order of the fields is V gene, J gene, D gene, clone size, CDR3 DNA, CDR3 protein. D genes are given only for firm matches. Only part of the rows carry a size: once, few, many, or a class if the clone is expanded.

TRBV7-9,TRBJ1-3,NA,NA,TGTGCCAGCAGCGGCCGGGACACCCTCCGCTCCTTCTCTGGAAACACCATATATTTT,CASSGRDTLRSFSGNTIYF
TRBV7-3,TRBJ2-7,TRBD2,NA,TGTGCCAGCAGCCCCAACCCTCCGGCGGGGGGTAGCTCCTACGAGCAGTACTTC,CASSPNPPAGGSSYEQYF
TRBV27,TRBJ2-7,NA,once,TGTGCCAGCAGTTTCGGCAGGACCTACGAGCAGTACTTC,CASSFGRTYEQYF
TRBV5-4,TRBJ2-5,NA,once,TGTGCCAGCAGCTTTACATCGGACGGAGGGGAGACCCAGTACTTC,CASSFTSDGGETQYF
TRBV4-2,TRBJ2-1,TRBD2,NA,TGTGCCAGCAGCCTAGCGGGAGGGCTATACAATGAGCAGTTCTTC,CASSLAGGLYNEQFF
TRBV9,TRBJ2-6,NA,NA,TGTGCCAGCAGCCTCCTCGGGGGCCTGACTTTC,CASSLLGGLTF
TRBV10-3,TRBJ2-7,TRBD1,NA,TGTGCCACCACATCTGCTGCGGACAGGGGCTACGAGCAGTACTTC,CATTSAADRGYEQYF
TRBV28,TRBJ2-1,TRBD2,NA,TGTGCCAGCAGTTTTTCGGCTAGCGGGAACAATGAGCAGTTCTTC,CASSFSASGNNEQFF
TRBV7-9,TRBJ1-2,NA,NA,TGTGCCAGCAGCTATTGGGCAGATGGCTACACCTTC,CASSYWADGYTF
TRBV4-1,TRBJ1-6,NA,NA,TGCGCCAGCAGCCGCCGCACAGGGCTGTATAATTCACCCCTCCACTTT,CASSRRTGLYNSPLHF
TRBV5-1,TRBJ2-3,TRBD1,NA,TGCGCCAGCAGCCCGCGGGAGACAGGGGGCGCAGATACGCAGTATTTT,CASSPRETGGADTQYF
TRBV6-6,TRBJ1-5,NA,NA,TGTGCCAGCAGTTACCTGGGCTATTCAAATCAGCCCCAGCATTTT,CASSYLGYSNQPQHF
TRBV27,TRBJ2-7,NA,NA,TGTGCCAGCAGTTTATCACTCCCCTACGAGCAGTACTTC,CASSLSLPYEQYF
TRBV19,TRBJ1-4,NA,NA,TGTGCCAGTAGTGGATACTTACAGGGTTCTACTGAAAAACTGTTTTTT,CASSGYLQGSTEKLFF
TRBV5-4,TRBJ1-3,NA,NA,TGTGCCAGCAGCCCCACTCCAGGGATCTCTGGAAACACCATATATTTT,CASSPTPGISGNTIYF
TRBV28,TRBJ2-7,TRBD1,once,TGTGCCAGCAGTTTTCCTACTCTCACAGGGGGTTACGTCTACGAGCAGTACTTC,CASSFPTLTGGYVYEQYF
TRBV27,TRBJ2-7,NA,NA,TGTGCCAGCGGAGGCCGTTACGAGCAGTACTTC,CASGGRYEQYF
TRBV11-2,TRBJ2-7,NA,NA,TGTGCCAGCAGCTTAGGACCTCGGGGTTCCGCCGAGCAGTACTTC,CASSLGPRGSAEQYF
TRBV28,TRBJ1-2,TRBD1,NA,TGTGCCAGCAGTCTTACAGGGGGCAGTAATGGCCACACCTTC,CASSLTGGSNGHTF
TRBV6-1,TRBJ1-5,NA,NA,TGTGCCAGCAGCCGCGACATTACTAGCAATCAGCCCCAGCATTTT,CASSRDITSNQPQHF
TRBV2,TRBJ1-3,NA,NA,TGTGCCAGCAGTGCCCGGGTACAGGGATACACCATATATTTT,CASSARVQGYTIYF
TRBV30,TRBJ1-1,NA,NA,TGTGCCTGGAGTGTATTGTCAGAAGCTTTCTTT,CAWSVLSEAFF
TRBV28,TRBJ2-7,NA,NA,TGTGCCAGCAGTTTATATCGCGGGGCACCTGGCGAGCAGTACTTC,CASSLYRGAPGEQYF
TRBV19,TRBJ2-3,TRBD2,medium-sized,TGTGCCAGTAGTATCGGTCCTACTAGCGGGAGGAGCACAGATACGCAGTATTTT,CASSIGPTSGRSTDTQYF
TRBV9,TRBJ2-3,TRBD1,few,TGTGCCAGCAGCGTGGGGGGAGGGACAGGGTACCGGGATACGCAGTATTTT,CASSVGGGTGYRDTQYF
TRBV27,TRBJ2-1,NA,NA,TGTGCCAGCAGTTTATCTACAATTCCCAACAATGAGCAGTTCTTC,CASSLSTIPNNEQFF
TRBV13,TRBJ2-2,NA,once,TGTGCCAGCAGCCTGTCCTTGGACAGTAACACCGGGGAGCTGTTTTTT,CASSLSLDSNTGELFF
TRBV15,TRBJ1-1,NA,NA,TGTGCCACCAGCAGAGATAGGGGCAGCTTGAACACTGAAGCTTTCTTT,CATSRDRGSLNTEAFF
TRBV28,TRBJ1-1,NA,NA,TGTGCCAGCAGTTTAGGAACGGACATGAACACTGAAGCTTTCTTT,CASSLGTDMNTEAFF
TRBV28,TRBJ1-2,TRBD1,NA,TGTGCCAGCAGTTTCCGGACAGGGTGGGAAACTAACTATGGCTACACCTTC,CASSFRTGWETNYGYTF
TRBV13,TRBJ2-7,NA,NA,TGTGCCAGCAGCTTACCCTTGGGAGCGGGTATCTACGAGCAGTACTTC,CASSLPLGAGIYEQYF
TRBV27,TRBJ1-1,NA,NA,TGTGCCAGCAGCCAACGAGGGGGTGTAGGCACTGAAGCTTTCTTT,CASSQRGGVGTEAFF
TRBV9,TRBJ2-7,TRBD2,NA,TGTGCCAGCAGCGTACGCGGGACTACCTACGAGCAGTACTTC,CASSVRGTTYEQYF
TRBV30,TRBJ2-1,NA,NA,TGTGCCTGGAGTCGGGTGTCGGGAGACGATGAGCAGTTCTTC,CAWSRVSGDDEQFF
TRBV10-3,TRBJ1-5,NA,few,TGTGCCATCAGCCCAGGGGAAGATCCCCAGCATTTT,CAISPGEDPQHF
TRBV13,TRBJ2-2,TRBD2,NA,TGTGCCAGCAGCCCTTCCCCTCGACTAGCGGCGAACACCGGGGAGCTGTTTTTT,CASSPSPRLAANTGELFF
TRBV18,TRBJ2-3,TRBD1,NA,TGTGCCAGCTCACCCCCCCCGACAGGGATCCCCCCCACAGATACGCAGTATTTT,CASSPPPTGIPPTDTQYF
TRBV5-6,TRBJ1-4,NA,NA,TGTGCCAGCAGCATGGACGGGACTGCAACTAATGAAAAACTGTTTTTT,CASSMDGTATNEKLFF
TRBV27,TRBJ2-7,NA,NA,TGTGCCAGCAGTCCCTACCCATCCTACGAGCAGTACTTC,CASSPYPSYEQYF
TRBV30,TRBJ2-7,NA,NA,TGTGCCTGGAGTTTTGGGACACTTAAGTACTTC,CAWSFGTLKYF
TRBV6-1,TRBJ2-7,NA,NA,TGTGCCAGCAGTGAAACAGCGGAGGGCTACGAGCAGTACTTC,CASSETAEGYEQYF
TRBV6-1,TRBJ1-2,NA,NA,TGTGCCAGCAGTGAAGTCGAGGACTACTATGGCTACACCTTC,CASSEVEDYYGYTF
TRBV18,TRBJ2-7,NA,few,TGTGCCAGCTCATCTGCTCCAGGGTCCCACGAGCAGTACTTC,CASSSAPGSHEQYF
TRBV7-2,TRBJ1-2,TRBD1,once,TGTGCCAGCAGCTTAGTAGGACAGGGGCCCTATGGCTACACCTTC,CASSLVGQGPYGYTF
TRBV15,TRBJ2-5,NA,once,TGTGCCACCAGCAGACGCGGAGGCCTGGGGGAGACCCAGTACTTC,CATSRRGGLGETQYF
TRBV5-5,TRBJ1-2,NA,NA,TGTGCCAGCAGCGGAACCGGGACATCTATTCCTTATGGCTACACCTTC,CASSGTGTSIPYGYTF
TRBV6-5,TRBJ2-7,TRBD1,NA,TGTGCCAGCAGAGGACAGGGTCGACGCGAGCAGTACTTC,CASRGQGRREQYF
TRBV28,TRBJ2-3,NA,NA,TGTGCCAGCAGCTGGTTCTTATACCGGGAAGGGACAGATACGCAGTATTTT,CASSWFLYREGTDTQYF
TRBV5-4,TRBJ2-5,NA,few,TGTGCCAGCAGCCTACCGGGACACGAAAAAGAGACCCAGTACTTC,CASSLPGHEKETQYF
TRBV5-6,TRBJ2-7,NA,NA,TGTGCCAGCAGCTTGTCGGAGCGGATGAGCTACGAGCAGTACTTC,CASSLSERMSYEQYF
TRBV6-5,TRBJ1-2,NA,NA,TGTGCCAGCAGTTCGGACAGCCCGGGAGGCTACACCTTC,CASSSDSPGGYTF
TRBV6-5,TRBJ2-1,NA,NA,TGTGCCAGCAGTTACTCGGGGGGGCGATACAATGAGCAGTTCTTC,CASSYSGGRYNEQFF
TRBV27,TRBJ2-4,NA,NA,TGTGCCAGCAGTGCGGGGAGGCAGGATCTAGCCAAAAACATTCAGTACTTC,CASSAGRQDLAKNIQYF
TRBV6-1,TRBJ2-7,NA,NA,TGTGCCAGCAGTGTGGGGGGGGCCTACTACGAGCAGTACTTC,CASSVGGAYYEQYF
TRBV5-6,TRBJ1-2,NA,NA,TGTGCCAGCAGCTTCCCCCAGAATGGCTACACCTTC,CASSFPQNGYTF